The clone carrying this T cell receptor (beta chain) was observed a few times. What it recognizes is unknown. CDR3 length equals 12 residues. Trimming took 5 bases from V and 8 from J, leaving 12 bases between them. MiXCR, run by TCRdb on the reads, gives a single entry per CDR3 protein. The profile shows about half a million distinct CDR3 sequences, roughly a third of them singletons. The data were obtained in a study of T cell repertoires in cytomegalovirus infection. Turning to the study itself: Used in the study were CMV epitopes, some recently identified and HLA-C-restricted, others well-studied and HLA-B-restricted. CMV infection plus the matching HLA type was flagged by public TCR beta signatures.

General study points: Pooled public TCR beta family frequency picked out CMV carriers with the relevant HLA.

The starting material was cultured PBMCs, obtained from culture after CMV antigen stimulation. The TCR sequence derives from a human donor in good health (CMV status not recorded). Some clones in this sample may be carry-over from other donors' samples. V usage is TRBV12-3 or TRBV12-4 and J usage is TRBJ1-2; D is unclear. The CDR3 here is CASSPESPGYTF. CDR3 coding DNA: TGTGCCAGCAGTCCCGAAAGCCCGGGCTACACCTTC.